This is a list of T cell receptor beta chains from one sample in a study of early stage breast cancer tumors. The table came from immunoSEQ multiplex PCR; TCRdb's copy has only in-frame clones and leaves some out. The sample holds approximately 6,500 clones, 50% to 75% seen once. The sequencing sample was made of normal breast tissue next to the tumor. These receptors were taken from a person in their fifties or sixties with breast cancer. Each CDR3 is given with its conserved first and last residue. Each record gives: D gene, clone size, V gene, J gene, CDR3 DNA, CDR3 protein. A D gene is named only where the DNA matches it firmly. Only some rows state a clone size, as once, few, many or a class for expanded clones.

TRBD1	.	TRBV5-6	TRBJ2-5	TGTGCCAGCAGCTCACTCAGGGGGAAAGAGACCCAGTACTTC	CASSSLRGKETQYF
TRBD2	.	TRBV11-2	TRBJ2-3	TGTGCCACGGGGGGGGTTCGCTGGGCTGATACGCAGTATTTT	CATGGVRWADTQYF
.	.	TRBV5-1	TRBJ1-1	TGCGCCAGCAGCGGGTTGGGGACCACTGAAGCTTTCTTT	CASSGLGTTEAFF
.	few	TRBV5-4	TRBJ1-2	TGTGCCAGCAGCCCTGGACTGATAGCTAACTATGGCTACACCTTC	CASSPGLIANYGYTF
.	.	TRBV6-6	TRBJ2-3	TGTGCCAGCAGTTATATCTACGGGGCGAGCACAGATACGCAGTATTTT	CASSYIYGASTDTQYF
.	.	TRBV2	TRBJ2-6	TGTGCCAGCAGTGAACAGAGCTCTGGGGCCAACGTCCTGACTTTC	CASSEQSSGANVLTF
.	.	TRBV19	TRBJ1-2	TGTGCCAGTGGCTCCTCCACAGGGAGGGGCTACACCTTC	CASGSSTGRGYTF
TRBD1	.	TRBV12-5	TRBJ2-2	TGTGCTAGTGGGGGACAGGGGAACACCGGGGAGCTGTTTTTT	CASGGQGNTGELFF
TRBD1	.	TRBV4-3	TRBJ2-7	TGCGCCAGCAGCCAAGAACGGACAGGGGGCTACGAGCAGTACTTC	CASSQERTGGYEQYF
.	.	TRBV21-1	TRBJ2-4	TGTGCCAGCAGCAAAGCGCGCAGGCAGACCGAAAACATTCAGTACTTC	CASSKARRQTENIQYF
.	.	TRBV6-1	TRBJ2-7	TGTGCCAGCAGTGAATCCCGTCTGGTTATATACGAGCAGTACTTC	CASSESRLVIYEQYF
TRBD2	.	TRBV5-8	TRBJ2-5	TGTGCCAGCATGCTGAGACTAGCGGGACCAGAGACCCAGTACTTC	CASMLRLAGPETQYF
.	.	TRBV11-1	TRBJ2-3	TGTGCCAGCAGCAAAGGGAAGTTCACAGATACGCAGTATTTT	CASSKGKFTDTQYF
TRBD1	once	TRBV7-2	TRBJ2-2	TGTGCCAGCACCCTTCGGGGACAGGGGGTTGGCGGGGAGCTGTTTTTT	CASTLRGQGVGGELFF
.	.	TRBV10-3	TRBJ2-5	TGTGCCATCAGTGAGGGGGCTAGGAGGGGGACCCAGTACTTC	CAISEGARRGTQYF
.	.	TRBV9	TRBJ2-1	TGTGCCAGCAGCGTAGATTCGGAATACAATGAGCAGTTCTTC	CASSVDSEYNEQFF
.	.	TRBV7-9	TRBJ2-2	TGTGCCAGCAGCCCCGGGACCTTCGTCGGCACCGGGGAGCTGTTTTTT	CASSPGTFVGTGELFF
.	.	TRBV6-6	TRBJ2-5	TGTGCCAGCAGGCTCCCGGCAGGGGGAGGAGAAGAGACCCAGTACTTC	CASRLPAGGGEETQYF
TRBD2	medium-sized	TRBV10-3	TRBJ2-3	TGTGCCAACGCGGGAGATTCAGATACGCAGTATTTT	CANAGDSDTQYF
TRBD1	once	TRBV5-1	TRBJ1-1	TGCGCCAGCAGCCCTAGACAGGGGGCAACTGAAGCTTTCTTT	CASSPRQGATEAFF
TRBD1	.	TRBV29-1	TRBJ2-6	TGCAGCGTTCCCGGGACAGAAAACTCTGGGGCCAACGTCCTGACTTTC	CSVPGTENSGANVLTF
TRBD1	medium-sized	TRBV5-1	TRBJ2-5	TGCGCCAGCAGGGGGACAGTCTCGTGGCAAGAGACCCAGTACTTC	CASRGTVSWQETQYF
TRBD1	.	TRBV5-5	TRBJ2-7	TGTGCCAGCAGCCCCCGCGGGACAGGGACTAACGAGCAGTACTTC	CASSPRGTGTNEQYF
.	.	TRBV11-3	TRBJ2-2	TGTGCCAGCAGCCCCCGGACAGCCTTCGGGGAGCTGTTTTTT	CASSPRTAFGELFF
.	.	TRBV4-3	TRBJ2-7	TGCGCCAGCAGCCAAGACGGGACGGGGCTCGAGCAGTACTTC	CASSQDGTGLEQYF
TRBD1	.	TRBV5-1	TRBJ2-7	TGCGCCAGCACTAAGACAGGGATGGCCTACGAGCAGTACTTC	CASTKTGMAYEQYF
TRBD1	.	TRBV19	TRBJ2-2	TGTGCCAGTAGTCCTGGGACAGGGGGCACCGGGGAGCTGTTTTTT	CASSPGTGGTGELFF
TRBD2	.	TRBV5-4	TRBJ2-3	TGTGCCAGCAGCGGGGGAGCGGGAGGCAGCACAGATACGCAGTATTTT	CASSGGAGGSTDTQYF
.	.	TRBV20-1	TRBJ2-7	TGCAGTGCTCCCGGGGGGCACGAGCAGTACTTC	CSAPGGHEQYF
.	few	TRBV6-5	TRBJ1-5	TGTGCCAGCAGTTACTCAGTAGAACAGCCCCAGCATTTT	CASSYSVEQPQHF
.	.	TRBV5-1	TRBJ2-7	TGCGCCAGCAGCTTGACAGGAGCCGCCTACGAGCAGTACTTC	CASSLTGAAYEQYF
.	few	TRBV4-2	TRBJ2-7	TGTGCCAGCAGCCAAGGAACGGTACGGATCTACGAGCAGTACTTC	CASSQGTVRIYEQYF
.	.	TRBV7-9	TRBJ1-2	TGTGCCAGCAGCTTAGGAGGTGGAGGGCTGGCTTCTGGCTACACCTTC	CASSLGGGGLASGYTF
.	once	TRBV4-3	TRBJ2-3	TGCGCCAGCAGCCAAGCTGCCGGGTCTAGCACAGATACGCAGTATTTT	CASSQAAGSSTDTQYF
.	.	TRBV4-2	TRBJ2-3	TGTGCCAGCAGCCAAGATCCGGGGAGCACAGATACGCAGTATTTT	CASSQDPGSTDTQYF
.	.	TRBV6-1	TRBJ2-3	TGTGCCAGCAGTCAAACAGATACGCAGTATTTT	CASSQTDTQYF
TRBD2	.	TRBV5-1	TRBJ2-7	TGCGCCAGCAGCTTGGGTAGCGGGACCCAAGGCGAGCAGTACTTC	CASSLGSGTQGEQYF
.	.	TRBV19	TRBJ2-1	TGTGCCAGTAGGGGGGGTTGGGATGAGCAGTTCTTC	CASRGGWDEQFF
.	.	TRBV27	TRBJ1-6	TGTGCCAGCAGTTTATCGGGCACAAGAGATAATTCACCCCTCCACTTT	CASSLSGTRDNSPLHF
.	.	TRBV11-2	TRBJ2-4	TGTGCCAGCAGCTTAGATCAGAGTATTCTAGCCAAAAACATTCAGTACTTC	CASSLDQSILAKNIQYF
TRBD2	large	TRBV4-1	TRBJ2-5	TGCGCCAGCAGCCAAGATTCCCAAGGACTAGCGTCGGAGACCCAGTACTTC	CASSQDSQGLASETQYF
.	.	TRBV19	TRBJ2-1	TGTGCCAGTAGTATACTAGGACAGCCCTACAATGAGCAGTTCTTC	CASSILGQPYNEQFF
.	few	TRBV7-2	TRBJ2-3	TGTGCCAGCAGCTCGGGACCCGTCCCAGATACGCAGTATTTT	CASSSGPVPDTQYF
TRBD1	.	TRBV2	TRBJ2-2	TGTGCCAGCAGGGACAGGGACACCGGGGAGCTGTTTTTT	CASRDRDTGELFF
TRBD1	medium-sized	TRBV4-1	TRBJ1-2	TGCGCCAGCAGCCAGGACAGGGGGCAGCGAGTTGGCTACACCTTC	CASSQDRGQRVGYTF
.	.	TRBV6-5	TRBJ2-7	TGTGCCAGCAGCCTAACAGGGCGGGAGCAGTACTTC	CASSLTGREQYF
.	.	TRBV11-3	TRBJ2-1	TGTGCCAGCAGCCGAACGAACAATGAGCAGTTCTTC	CASSRTNNEQFF
TRBD2	.	TRBV5-1	TRBJ2-5	TGCGCCAGCAGCGTACTAGCGGTCCAAGAGACCCAGTACTTC	CASSVLAVQETQYF
.	few	TRBV5-6	TRBJ2-5	TGTGCCAGCAGCTCAAGGACAGCAATGATACAAGAGACCCAGTACTTC	CASSSRTAMIQETQYF
TRBD1	.	TRBV7-2	TRBJ1-1	TGTGCCAGCAGCTTAGCGTTCTTGACAGGGACGAACACTGAAGCTTTCTTT	CASSLAFLTGTNTEAFF
.	.	TRBV30	TRBJ2-2	TGTGCCTGGACCCGGGACGCGAGAAGCGGGGAGCTGTTTTTT	CAWTRDARSGELFF
TRBD1	large	TRBV7-3	TRBJ1-2	TGTGCCAGCAGCCCGCCCGGTGAGACAGGGATCTTCTATGGCTACACCTTC	CASSPPGETGIFYGYTF
.	.	TRBV6-5	TRBJ2-7	TGTGCCAGCAGTTATGAGGGGTCCTACGAGCAGTACTTC	CASSYEGSYEQYF
TRBD2	.	TRBV11-2	TRBJ2-2	TGTGCCAGCAGCCCGGGACTACCTTCGGGAACCGGGGAGCTGTTTTTT	CASSPGLPSGTGELFF
TRBD2	once	TRBV4-2	TRBJ2-1	TGTGCCAGCAGCCAACGGACTAGCGGGGCCTACAATGAGCAGTTCTTC	CASSQRTSGAYNEQFF
TRBD1	.	TRBV11-2	TRBJ2-5	TGTGCCAGCAGCTTAAGCACAGGGGGCGGAGAGACCCAGTACTTC	CASSLSTGGGETQYF